This TCR beta chain comes out of a study of T-cell reconstitution after alpha-beta-depleted transplantation in children. As for this clonotype: Its matching antigen is unknown.

CDR1 and CDR2 from the germline V gene are DFQATT and SNEGSKA (reference sequence). The CDR3 consists of 13 residues. The V end lost 3 bases, the J end lost 5 bases, and 11 bases lay between the germline ends. Preparation of the TCRbeta library involved a method that used unique molecular identifiers. MiXCR was run by TCRdb on the PCR reads, yielding one entry per CDR3 protein. The table has 670,000 or so distinct CDR3 sequences, around 14% seen once. General study points: The main origin of T-cell counts and diversity one year after transplant was newly produced T cells. The study traced high day-60 TCRbeta diversity in some patients to surviving recipient T cells and thymic progenitors. Alpha-beta T cells present about two months after transplant were reported to originate from several hundred expanded graft clones.

This receptor was obtained from a girl aged 2 to 9 with congenital amegakaryocytic thrombocytopenia, due to receive a stem cell transplant. The chain carries TRBV20-1 and TRBJ2-1, with D perhaps given as TRBD1 or TRBD2 (5 bases each). The sequencing used PBMCs, collected before TCRalphabeta/CD19-depleted stem cell transplant. The CDR3 nucleotides read TGCAGTGCTAGCTCGATGGGGGACAATGAGCAGTTCTTC. This translates into CSASSMGDNEQFF.